The 3 T cell receptor beta chains reported below all come from one sample, sequenced in a study of beta chain features in type 1 diabetes. General study findings and limits: Shortening of TCRB CDR3s, moderate but significant, appeared in all four CD4+ subsets of Type 1 diabetes patients.

The entirety of the isolated RNA underwent reverse transcription, so expressed TCRB transcripts were sequenced. The protocol was immunoSEQ multiplex PCR, while the TCRdb copy is restricted to in-frame clones and leaves out a portion. In the table there are tens of thousands of clones, approximately 50% of which are singletons. No antigen has been assigned to these receptors. Sequenced sample: central memory CD4+ T cells from blood. All receptors derive from a man in his thirties or forties with type 1 diabetes.

The CDR3 coding sequence is TGTGCCAGCAGTGAAGCGGTAGCGGGGGGGTTGGATACGCAGTATTTT. Translation gives CASSEAVAGGLDTQYF. This sequence joins TRBV6-1 and TRBJ2-3; 11 bases align to TRBD2. The CDR3 loop spans 16 amino acids. From germline, CDR1 is MNHNS and CDR2 SASEGT. J gave up 6 bases and V 0 bases, and 5 bases lay outside the gene matches.

The gene calls are TRBV29-1 and TRBJ1-2; D is unresolved. The CDR3 extends over 12 amino acids. The V gene's germline CDR1 is SQVTM and CDR2 ANQGSEA. V lost 4 bases to trimming and J lost 6 bases, with 12 bases between them. CDR3 DNA: TGCAGCGTTGGGACTCTGCGGGATGGCTACACCTTC. This translates into CSVGTLRDGYTF.

The rearrangement uses TRBV5-1 and TRBJ2-1; 11 positions match TRBD2. With 4 bases clipped from V and 1 base from J, the junction kept 7 bases outside the gene matches. Germline CDR1 and CDR2: SGHRS and YFSETQ. This CDR3 spans 17 amino acids. The CDR3: CASSPSTSGASYNEQFF. As DNA, the CDR3 is TGCGCCAGCAGCCCCTCGACTAGCGGGGCTTCCTACAATGAGCAGTTCTTC. Combining the CDR3 with reference TRBV5-1 and TRBJ2-1 gives the whole variable domain KAGVTQTPRYLIKTRGQQVTLSCSPISGHRSVSWYQQTPGQGLQFLFEYFSETQRNKGNFPGRFSGRQFSNSRSEMNVSTLELGDSALYLCASSPSTSGASYNEQFFGPGTRLTVL.